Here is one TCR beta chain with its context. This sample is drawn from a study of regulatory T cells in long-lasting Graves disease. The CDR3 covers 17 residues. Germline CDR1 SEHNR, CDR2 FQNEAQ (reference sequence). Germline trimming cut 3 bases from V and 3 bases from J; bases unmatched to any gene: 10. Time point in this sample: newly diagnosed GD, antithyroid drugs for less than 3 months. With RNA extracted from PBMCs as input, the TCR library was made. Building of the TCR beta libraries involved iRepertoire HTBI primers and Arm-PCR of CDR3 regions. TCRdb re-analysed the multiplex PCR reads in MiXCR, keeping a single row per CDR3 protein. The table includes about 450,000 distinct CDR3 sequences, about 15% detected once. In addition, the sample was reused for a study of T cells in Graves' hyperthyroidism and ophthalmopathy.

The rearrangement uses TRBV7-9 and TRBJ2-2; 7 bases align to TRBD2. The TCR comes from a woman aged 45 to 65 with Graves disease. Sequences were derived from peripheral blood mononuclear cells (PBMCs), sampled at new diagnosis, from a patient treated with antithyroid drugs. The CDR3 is CASSLYRTRADTGELFF. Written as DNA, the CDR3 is TGTGCCAGCAGCTTGTATCGGACTAGGGCCGACACCGGGGAGCTGTTTTTT.